The 13 T cell receptor beta chains given below trace back to one sample, sequenced in a study of T cells after yellow fever vaccination. TCRdb reprocessed the 5' RACE reads via MiXCR and lists one record per CDR3 protein. The sample has almost 70,000 distinct CDR3 sequences; approximately 5.9% are singletons. This sample comprised CD4+ T cells sorted from PBMCs, obtained less than 16 days after the first yellow fever vaccination. The receptors originated from a man aged 18 to 30 who received the YFV17D yellow fever vaccine.

Many counts were recorded for this clonotype. The chain carries TRBV18 and TRBJ2-2; 9 bases agree with TRBD2. Germline CDR1 and CDR2: KGHSH and LQKENI. The ends lost 3 bases at V and 7 bases at J; junction bases unmatched: 9. The length of the CDR3 is 16 residues. The CDR3 reads CASSPPAAGGRGELFF. DNA of the CDR3: TGTGCCAGCTCACCCCCCGCAGCGGGGGGACGCGGGGAGCTGTTTTTT. Based on the CDR3 plus reference TRBV18 and TRBJ2-2, the full variable domain is NAGVMQNPRHLVRRRGQEARLRCSPMKGHSHVYWYRQLPEEGLKFMVYLQKENIIDESGMPKERFSAEFPKEGPSILRIQQVVRGDSAAYFCASSPPAAGGRGELFFGEGSRLTVL.

This clonotype was detected many times. This sequence joins TRBV12-3 or TRBV12-4 and TRBJ1-5, with D perhaps matching TRBD1 (6 bases). Between the trimmed V and J ends, which lost 1 base and 9 bases, there was a span of 13 bases. CDR3 length: 14 amino acids. The CDR3 nucleotides are TGTGCCAGCAGTTTAGGGACAGCCATTGTGCCCCAGCATTTT. Translating gives CASSLGTAIVPQHF.

This clonotype was seen ten or more times. J is TRBJ2-7 and V is TRBV7-3; 8 nucleotides match TRBD1. J was trimmed by 3 bases and V by 3 bases; bases with no gene match: 7. The CDR3 sequence is 15 residues long. CDR1 is SGHTA and CDR2 is FQGTGA in the germline V gene. The CDR3 DNA reads TGTGCCAGCAGCTTTTTACCGGGACAGGACTACGAGCAGTACTTC. Its protein is CASSFLPGQDYEQYF.

This clonotype was seen ten or more times. The V and J genes are TRBV20-1 and TRBJ2-7; the match to TRBD2 covers 12 bases. The length of the CDR3 is 14 residues. J was trimmed by 0 bases and V by 6 bases; bases with no gene match: 3. Germline values: CDR1 DFQATT, CDR2 SNEGSKA (reference sequence). CDR3: CSALAGGSSYEQYV. CDR3 DNA: TGCAGTGCGCTAGCGGGGGGGAGCTCCTACGAGCAGTACGTC.

Ten or more counts support this clonotype. The V call is TRBV11-2, the J call TRBJ1-2, with 8 bases matching TRBD1. The CDR3 is made up of 15 amino acids. V lost 1 base and J lost 7; bases outside the gene matches: 8. CDR1 and CDR2 from the germline V gene are SGHAT and FQNNGV. The CDR3 sequence is CASSLGGRGRGGYTF. DNA for the CDR3: TGTGCCAGCAGCTTAGGGGGCAGGGGGCGTGGTGGCTACACCTTC.

This clonotype was detected many times. The CDR3 is CASSLEGALFF. Here the CDR3 DNA reads TGTGCCAGCAGTTTAGAGGGGGCGCTTTTCTTC. The rearrangement joins TRBV12-3 or TRBV12-4 to TRBJ2-1; 7 bases match TRBD1. The CDR3 is 11 amino acids. The V and J ends lost 1 base and 16 bases, in that order; junction bases with no gene match: 4.

This clonotype was detected many times. This rearrangement joins TRBV5-1 to TRBJ2-1, with TRBD2 matching over 8 bases. Germline V gene lookup returns CDR1 SGHRS and CDR2 YFSETQ. This CDR3 is 15 amino acids long. J gave up 9 bases and V 4 bases, and 12 bases lay outside the gene matches. This chain's CDR3 is CASSPPSGGGGEQFF. In nucleotides, the CDR3 is TGCGCCAGCAGCCCCCCCTCCGGGGGGGGTGGTGAGCAGTTCTTC.

This clonotype was recorded at least ten times. The V and J genes are TRBV2 and TRBJ2-1, with D maybe TRBD2 (5 bases). The CDR3 totals 13 residues. V was shortened by 4 bases and J by 8 bases, with 12 bases between the two germline ends. Germline loops: CDR1 SNHLY, CDR2 FYNNEI. The CDR3 reads CASSVLAIYEQFF. Here the CDR3 DNA reads TGTGCCAGCAGTGTCCTAGCTATTTATGAGCAGTTCTTC.

This clonotype has ten or more counts. The chain recombines TRBV29-1 with TRBJ1-5, with a possible D match to TRBD1 (6 bases). V was pared by 4 bases and J by 0 bases, with 10 bases between. The CDR3 extends over 14 amino acids. Germline values: CDR1 SQVTM, CDR2 ANQGSEA. The CDR3 protein is CSVAWGLSNQPQHF. The CDR3 nucleotides read TGCAGCGTTGCCTGGGGGCTTAGCAATCAGCCCCAGCATTTT.

This clonotype has a count of ten or more. For the CDR3, the DNA is TGTGCCAGCGGAAGGTACGACGAGCAGTACTTC. This sequence encodes CASGRYDEQYF. The chain employs TRBV6-5 and TRBJ2-7; no clear D. The CDR3 consists of 11 residues. Germline V gene lookup returns CDR1 MNHEY and CDR2 SVGAGI. The V end lost 8 bases, the J end lost 5 bases, and 10 bases lay between the germline ends.

This clonotype was observed at least ten times. The chain is built from TRBV20-1 and TRBJ2-3; 8 bases match TRBD2. The V gene end was trimmed by 1 base and the J gene end by 7 bases; junction bases not matched to a gene: 7. CDR1 DFQATT and CDR2 SNEGSKA come from the germline V gene (reference sequence). CDR3 size: 14 residues. The CDR3 DNA sequence: TGCAGTGCTAGAGTAGCGGGAATAATAAATACGCAGTATTTT. Its protein product is CSARVAGIINTQYF.

This clonotype has at least ten counts. The rearrangement uses TRBV7-3 and TRBJ2-1; 11 bases are shared with TRBD2. This CDR3 is built from 15 residues. J gave up 8 bases and V 5 bases, and 8 bases lay outside the gene matches. The V gene's germline CDR1 is SGHTA and CDR2 FQGTGA. The CDR3 reads CASSRKLAGVDEQFF. The CDR3 DNA reads TGTGCCAGCAGCCGGAAACTAGCGGGGGTAGATGAGCAGTTCTTC.

This clonotype was recorded many times. The V call is TRBV6-2 or TRBV6-3, the J call TRBJ1-1, with 7 bases lining up with TRBD1. The CDR3 consists of 14 residues. With 3 bases clipped from V and 3 bases from J, the junction kept 4 bases outside the gene matches. Germline assignment: CDR1 MNHEY and CDR2 SVGEGT. The CDR3 spells CASSYSGGDTEAFF. The CDR3 region has the DNA TGTGCCAGCAGTTATTCAGGGGGGGACACTGAAGCTTTCTTT.